Each of the 6 T cell receptor beta chains below was sequenced from the same sample in a study of CD4+ T cells in melanoma. Sequencing used immunoSEQ multiplex PCR; TCRdb keeps in-frame clones, though not all of them. Altogether some 13,000 clones are present, about 70% being singletons, with the ten largest covering about a tenth. Sequenced input: cells from a culture (not recorded whether cultured in vitro). These receptors originate from a human donor with melanoma.

The chain links TRBV6-1 to TRBJ2-5; D remains ambiguous. Germline V gene sequence: CDR1 MNHNS, CDR2 SASEGT. V was trimmed by 5 bases and J by 1 base, leaving 8 bases between them. The CDR3 consists of 13 residues. Here the CDR3 DNA reads TGTGCCAGCAGTCTACAGATCCAAGAGACCCAGTACTTC. It codes for CASSLQIQETQYF.

The chain combines TRBV11-2 with TRBJ1-2; D gene uncertain. Trimming cost V 3 bases and J 2 bases, with 16 bases left between them. Germline CDR1 reads SGHAT; CDR2 reads FQNNGV. This CDR3 comprises 16 residues. CDR3 region: CASSFIHQPKNYGYTF. The CDR3 region has the DNA TGTGCCAGCAGCTTTATCCACCAGCCGAAAAACTATGGCTACACCTTC.

This chain links TRBV5-1 with TRBJ2-3, with 8 bases that match TRBD2. The CDR3 length is 14 residues. Germline lookup yields CDR1 SGHRS and CDR2 YFSETQ. V trimming: 6 bases; J trimming: 2 bases; junction bases outside the gene matches: 5. The CDR3 nucleotides are TGCGCCAGCACTACTAGCGGTTACACAGATACGCAGTATTTT. Translating it yields CASTTSGYTDTQYF.

This clone turned up a few times. CDR3 sequence reads: CASRGAGPGGYTF. The CDR3 DNA sequence: TGTGCCAGCAGAGGGGCAGGGCCTGGTGGCTACACCTTC. The genes are TRBV2 and TRBJ1-2, with D maybe TRBD1 (5 bases). The CDR3 runs to 13 residues. Looked up from germline, CDR1 is SNHLY and CDR2 is FYNNEI. V was trimmed by 6 bases and J by 7 bases, leaving 15 bases between them.

The V and J genes are TRBV5-1 and TRBJ1-4; D possibly corresponds to TRBD1 (5 bases). The germline gives CDR1 SGHRS, CDR2 YFSETQ. V lost 4 bases and J lost 8, with 18 bases in between. CDR3 length: 15 amino acids. The CDR3 protein is CASSGQGNWGEKLFF. Here the CDR3 DNA reads TGCGCCAGCAGCGGGCAGGGAAACTGGGGCGAAAAACTGTTTTTT. The whole variable domain, filled in from reference TRBV5-1 and TRBJ1-4, reads KAGVTQTPRYLIKTRGQQVTLSCSPISGHRSVSWYQQTPGQGLQFLFEYFSETQRNKGNFPGRFSGRQFSNSRSEMNVSTLELGDSALYLCASSGQGNWGEKLFFGSGTQLSVL.

CDR3 in amino acids: CASSSRDGLNEKLFF. The CDR3 region has the DNA TGTGCCAGCAGTTCCCGGGACGGACTAAATGAAAAACTGTTTTTT. This chain connects TRBV6-1 to TRBJ1-4; possible D gene TRBD1, 5 bases. CDR1 is MNHNS, CDR2 SASEGT, per germline. This CDR3 is built from 15 residues. Trimming took off 5 bases at V and 5 bases at J, with 15 bases between the two ends.